A selection of T cell receptor beta chains follows, all from one sample in a study of shared T cell receptors in the human thymus. The table came from immunoSEQ multiplex PCR; TCRdb's copy has only in-frame clones and leaves some out. The sample has roughly 550,000 clones; around 78% are singletons. The same specimen was also included in a second study, on human thymus T cells.

Sequencing used thymocytes. The receptors were gathered from a boy in the first two years of life with a congenital heart defect. Both conserved end residues are part of each CDR3. Fields, in order: J gene, CDR3 length, D gene, V gene, clone size, CDR3 protein, CDR3 DNA. A D gene is named only where the DNA matches it firmly. Only some rows state a clone size, as once, few, many or a class for expanded clones.

J: TRBJ2-2
length: 16
D: .
V: TRBV4-3
size: few
CDR3: CASSQEGARDTGELFF
DNA: TGCGCCAGCAGCCAAGAAGGGGCTAGGGACACCGGGGAGCTGTTTTTT

J: TRBJ2-7
length: 15
D: TRBD2
V: TRBV6-5
size: .
CDR3: CASRSRREVVWEQYF
DNA: TGTGCCAGCAGGTCCCGACGGGAGGTGGTTTGGGAGCAGTACTTC

J: TRBJ1-3
length: 11
D: .
V: TRBV7-3
size: once
CDR3: CAAVRGNTIYF
DNA: TGTGCCGCTGTCAGGGGAAACACCATATATTTT

J: TRBJ2-1
length: 16
D: TRBD2
V: TRBV15
size: .
CDR3: CATSRDSGLAGNEQFF
DNA: TGTGCCACCAGCAGAGATTCGGGACTAGCGGGGAATGAGCAGTTCTTC

J: TRBJ2-3
length: 15
D: .
V: TRBV5-1
size: .
CDR3: CASSLVGASTDTQYF
DNA: TGCGCCAGCAGCTTGGTGGGGGCTAGCACAGATACGCAGTATTTT

J: TRBJ1-5
length: 14
D: TRBD1
V: TRBV25-1
size: .
CDR3: CASSETGDNQPQHF
DNA: TGTGCCAGCAGTGAGACAGGGGACAATCAGCCCCAGCATTTT

J: TRBJ2-7
length: 18
D: .
V: TRBV7-2
size: .
CDR3: CASSLPMFRQQSSYEQYF
DNA: TGTGCCAGCAGCTTACCGATGTTCCGACAGCAAAGCTCCTACGAGCAGTACTTC

J: TRBJ1-3
length: 19
D: TRBD1
V: TRBV9
size: .
CDR3: CASSVARTGALGTGNTIYF
DNA: TGTGCCAGCAGCGTAGCGAGGACAGGGGCCCTCGGCACTGGAAACACCATATATTTT

J: TRBJ2-7
length: 14
D: .
V: TRBV10-3
size: .
CDR3: CATGARGTSYEQYF
DNA: TGTGCCACCGGGGCAAGGGGGACGAGCTACGAGCAGTACTTC

J: TRBJ1-3
length: 16
D: .
V: TRBV6-5
size: .
CDR3: CASSYVRGISGNTIYF
DNA: TGTGCCAGCAGTTACGTTCGGGGGATATCTGGAAACACCATATATTTT

J: TRBJ1-1
length: 15
D: TRBD1
V: TRBV9
size: .
CDR3: CASSVVGQANPEAFF
DNA: TGTGCCAGCAGCGTAGTCGGACAGGCGAACCCTGAAGCTTTCTTT

J: TRBJ1-2
length: 12
D: .
V: TRBV14
size: .
CDR3: CASSPGDYGYTF
DNA: TGTGCCAGCAGCCCCGGGGACTATGGCTACACCTTC

J: TRBJ1-4
length: 15
D: TRBD1
V: TRBV13
size: .
CDR3: CASSSNRTGDEKLFF
DNA: TGTGCCAGCAGCTCTAATCGGACAGGGGATGAAAAACTGTTTTTT

J: TRBJ2-1
length: 20
D: TRBD2
V: TRBV15
size: .
CDR3: CATSRDRLAGGPFTYNEQFF
DNA: TGTGCCACCAGCAGAGACCGACTAGCGGGAGGGCCGTTCACCTACAATGAGCAGTTCTTC

J: TRBJ2-1
length: 14
D: TRBD2
V: TRBV30
size: once
CDR3: CAWSVGTSEIKQFF
DNA: TGTGCCTGGAGTGTCGGGACTAGCGAAATCAAGCAGTTCTTC

J: TRBJ2-7
length: 15
D: TRBD2
V: TRBV6-5
size: .
CDR3: CASSSGPGGGYEQYF
DNA: TGTGCCAGCAGCTCTGGCCCGGGGGGGGGTTACGAGCAGTACTTC

J: TRBJ1-3
length: 16
D: .
V: TRBV5-6
size: .
CDR3: CASSLQGLVSGNTIYF
DNA: TGTGCCAGCAGCCTCCAGGGCTTAGTCTCTGGAAACACCATATATTTT

J: TRBJ2-2
length: 18
D: TRBD2
V: TRBV6-8
size: .
CDR3: CANPWDRSGRGNTGELFF
DNA: TGTGCCAACCCATGGGATCGAAGCGGGAGGGGGAATACCGGGGAGCTGTTTTTT

J: TRBJ2-7
length: 15
D: .
V: TRBV11-3
size: few
CDR3: CASSIWGSGDYEQYF
DNA: TGTGCCAGCAGCATCTGGGGGTCGGGAGACTACGAGCAGTACTTC

J: TRBJ2-1
length: 14
D: TRBD1
V: TRBV5-1
size: .
CDR3: CASSRWDRGNEQFF
DNA: TGCGCCAGCAGCCGCTGGGACAGGGGAAATGAGCAGTTCTTC

J: TRBJ1-5
length: 13
D: .
V: TRBV30
size: .
CDR3: CAWKSEGNQPQHF
DNA: TGTGCCTGGAAGTCGGAGGGGAATCAGCCCCAGCATTTT

J: TRBJ1-2
length: 12
D: TRBD1
V: TRBV30
size: .
CDR3: CAWRDRGGSYTF
DNA: TGTGCCTGGAGAGACAGGGGGGGAAGCTACACCTTC

J: TRBJ2-1
length: 14
D: TRBD2
V: TRBV9
size: .
CDR3: CASSDLAGGDEQFF
DNA: TGTGCCAGCAGCGACCTAGCGGGAGGGGACGAGCAGTTCTTC

J: TRBJ2-1
length: 19
D: TRBD2
V: TRBV4-3
size: .
CDR3: CASSHPRGLAGVSYNEQFF
DNA: TGCGCCAGCAGCCACCCCAGGGGACTAGCGGGCGTATCCTACAATGAGCAGTTCTTC

J: TRBJ2-4
length: 16
D: TRBD1
V: TRBV7-9
size: once
CDR3: CASSFDRGKAKNIQYF
DNA: TGTGCCAGCAGCTTCGACAGGGGCAAAGCCAAAAACATTCAGTACTTC

J: TRBJ2-2
length: 18
D: .
V: TRBV27
size: few
CDR3: CASSLGDGRGRGTGELFF
DNA: TGTGCCAGCAGTTTAGGGGACGGTAGGGGGAGAGGGACCGGGGAGCTGTTTTTT

J: TRBJ2-7
length: 12
D: .
V: TRBV4-3
size: few
CDR3: CASSYGGHEQYF
DNA: TGCGCCAGCAGCTACGGGGGGCACGAGCAGTACTTC

J: TRBJ2-5
length: 15
D: .
V: TRBV29-1
size: once
CDR3: CSVGRTGRYQETQYF
DNA: TGCAGCGTCGGGAGGACAGGGCGGTACCAAGAGACCCAGTACTTC

J: TRBJ2-1
length: 16
D: TRBD2
V: TRBV5-4
size: .
CDR3: CASSLVAGSTLNEQFF
DNA: TGTGCCAGCAGCTTGGTAGCGGGCTCTACCCTCAATGAGCAGTTCTTC